This entry lists 11 T cell receptor beta chains sequenced from one sample in a study of PD-1 blockade in mismatch repair-deficient tumors. Profiled with immunoSEQ multiplex PCR; TCRdb holds only in-frame clones, not every one. Of 100,000 to 150,000 clones in the sample, about 88% were seen once. The material was peripheral blood, obtained 44 weeks after starting pembrolizumab. The source of these receptors is an adult with mismatch repair-deficient cancer.

This clone was counted a single time. The chain has TRBV12-5 and TRBJ1-1, with D uncertain. Germline CDR1 reads LGHNT; CDR2 reads FRNRAP. V lost 3 bases and J 8 bases, leaving 10 bases between the germline ends. This CDR3 is 12 amino acids long. In DNA form, the CDR3 reads TGTGCTAGTGGTTTCCCAGGCAAGGAAGCTTTCTTT. Translating gives CASGFPGKEAFF.

The V call is TRBV5-6, the J call TRBJ2-1; D gene ambiguous. V lost 2 bases to trimming and J lost 0 bases, with 9 bases between them. This CDR3 contains 15 residues. Germline V CDR1 and CDR2: SGHDT, YYEEEE. This chain's CDR3 is CASSLLRTSYNEQFF. The CDR3 DNA follows: TGTGCCAGCAGCTTACTACGGACCTCCTACAATGAGCAGTTCTTC.

This clone appeared a single time. The gene calls are TRBV7-9 and TRBJ2-1; no reliable D call. CDR1 is SEHNR, CDR2 FQNEAQ, per germline (reference sequence). The CDR3 runs 11 residues. Deletions cut 1 base from V and 8 bases from J, with 3 bases between. For the CDR3, the DNA is TGTGCCAGCAGCTTAGGCCATGAGCAGTTCTTC. Amino acid sequence: CASSLGHEQFF.

The chain links TRBV2 to TRBJ1-2, with D unclear. The CDR3 runs 13 residues. The V end was cut by 5 bases, the J end by 7 bases, with 14 bases between. Per germline, CDR1 SNHLY and CDR2 FYNNEI. CDR3 residues: CASSFGSSFGYTF. DNA of the CDR3: TGTGCCAGCAGTTTTGGCAGTTCTTTTGGCTACACCTTC.

The chain recombines TRBV5-1 with TRBJ2-1, with 12 bases aligning to TRBD2. V shed 1 base, J shed 9 bases, and the junction held 2 bases outside the gene matches. Germline-derived CDR1 and CDR2 are SGHRS and YFSETQ. CDR3 size: 14 residues. CDR3 nucleotides: TGCGCCAGCAGCTTGAAACTAGCGGGAGGTGAGCAGTTCTTC. Translated: CASSLKLAGGEQFF.

This clone has just a few counts. J is TRBJ2-7 and V is TRBV7-9, with D perhaps TRBD2 (5 bases). Germline assignment: CDR1 SEHNR and CDR2 FQNEAQ (reference sequence). The CDR3 consists of 13 residues. Trimming left V 5 bases short and J 7 bases short, with 15 bases between. The CDR3 DNA is TGTGCCAGCAGCAGCGGCCCTAAGCGGGAGCAGTACTTC. Translated: CASSSGPKREQYF.

V usage is TRBV27 and J usage is TRBJ2-3; D unresolved. Germline loops: CDR1 MNHEY, CDR2 SMNVEV (reference sequence). CDR3 length: 13 amino acids. V lost 2 bases to trimming and J lost 6 bases, with 9 bases between them. This CDR3 reads CASSLRMGDTQYF. The CDR3 DNA reads as TGTGCCAGCAGTTTAAGAATGGGGGATACGCAGTATTTT.

The rearrangement uses TRBV27 and TRBJ2-1, with TRBD2 matching over 7 bases. CDR3 size: 14 residues. J was trimmed by 3 bases and V by 5 bases; bases with no gene match: 4. Looked up from germline, CDR1 is MNHEY and CDR2 is SMNVEV (reference sequence). DNA for the CDR3: TGTGCCAGCAGTCTTACTAGCGACTACAATGAGCAGTTCTTC. Translated, it gives CASSLTSDYNEQFF.

The chain is built from TRBV19 and TRBJ2-5; TRBD1 matches at 8 bases. The J segment lost 4 bases and the V segment lost 3 bases, leaving 4 bases of the junction unmatched. The CDR3 consists of 14 residues. CDR1 LNHDA and CDR2 SQIVND come from the germline V gene (reference sequence). CDR3 bases: TGTGCCAGTAGTATTAACAGGGGGAGAGAGACCCAGTACTTC. Translating gives CASSINRGRETQYF. Full variable domain (missing parts from reference TRBV19 and TRBJ2-5): DGGITQSPKYLFRKEGQNVTLSCEQNLNHDAMYWYRQDPGQGLRLIYYSQIVNDFQKGDIAEGYSVSREKKESFPLTVTSAQKNPTAFYLCASSINRGRETQYFGPGTRLLVL.

The CDR3 here is CASSVGQGTNTGELFF. Here the CDR3 DNA reads TGTGCCAGCAGCGTCGGACAGGGGACGAACACCGGGGAGCTGTTTTTT. The V call is TRBV5-5, the J call TRBJ2-2, with TRBD1 matching over 9 bases. Germline CDR1 is SGHKS and CDR2 is YYEKEE (reference sequence). The CDR3 extends over 16 amino acids. V was pared by 4 bases and J by 0 bases, with 4 bases of the junction left unmatched.

V is TRBV5-1 and J is TRBJ2-7, with a possible D match to TRBD1 (6 bases). The CDR3 contains 12 residues. V dropped 4 bases and J dropped 3 bases, with 8 bases sitting between them. Germline CDR1 is SGHRS and CDR2 is YFSETQ. DNA of the CDR3: TGCGCCAGCAGCCCGGACAGCTACGAGCAGTACTTC. The encoded protein is CASSPDSYEQYF.